Listed here is a single TCR beta chain. What it binds is unknown. Profiled with immunoSEQ multiplex PCR; TCRdb holds only in-frame clones, not every one. The sample has around 170,000 clones, around 88% seen once; the top ten hold roughly 6%. These data come from a study of Ad26.COV2.S vaccination and SARS-CoV-2 variants. The study's findings and limits: TCR breadth and depth estimates may have understated total T cell responses. CD8+ and CD4+ T cells specific for spike reportedly responded with substantial breadth after vaccination. Recipients of either vaccine or placebo displayed similar breadth of non-spike TCRs. Relative to placebo recipients, vaccine recipients exhibited elevated spike-specific TCR breadth.

Material: peripheral blood, obtained after recovery from COVID-19. The TCR sequence derives from a human donor who had recovered from COVID-19.

The CDR3 sequence is CASSLGTGAVETQYF. The CDR3 nucleotides are TGTGCCAGCAGCTTAGGGACAGGGGCCGTGGAGACCCAGTACTTC. This chain uses TRBV11-3 with TRBJ2-5; 9 bases agree with TRBD1. The V gene's germline CDR1 is SGHNT and CDR2 YENEEA. V was clipped by 1 base and J by 5 bases; unmatched bases: 5. The CDR3 is made up of 15 amino acids.